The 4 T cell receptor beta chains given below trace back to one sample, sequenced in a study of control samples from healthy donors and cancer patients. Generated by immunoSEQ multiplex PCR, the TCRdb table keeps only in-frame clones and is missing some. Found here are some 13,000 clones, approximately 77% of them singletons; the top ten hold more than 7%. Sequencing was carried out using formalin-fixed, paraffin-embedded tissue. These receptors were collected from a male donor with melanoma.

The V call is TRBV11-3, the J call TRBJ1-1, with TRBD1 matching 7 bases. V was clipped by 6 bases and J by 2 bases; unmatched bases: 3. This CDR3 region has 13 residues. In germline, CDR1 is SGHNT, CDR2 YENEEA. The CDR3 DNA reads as TGTGCCAGCAGTCGGGACAGCAACACTGAAGCTTTCTTT. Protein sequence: CASSRDSNTEAFF.

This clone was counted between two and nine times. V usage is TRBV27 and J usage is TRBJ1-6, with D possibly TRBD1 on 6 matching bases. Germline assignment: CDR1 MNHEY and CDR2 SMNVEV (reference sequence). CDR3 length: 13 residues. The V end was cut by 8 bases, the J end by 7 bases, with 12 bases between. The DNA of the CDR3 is TGTGCCAGCGCCTCGGACAGAAATTCACCCCTCCACTTT. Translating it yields CASASDRNSPLHF.

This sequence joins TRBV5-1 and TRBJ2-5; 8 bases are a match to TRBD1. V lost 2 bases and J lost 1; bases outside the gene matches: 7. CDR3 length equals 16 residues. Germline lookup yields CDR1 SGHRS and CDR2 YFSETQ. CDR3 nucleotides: TGCGCCAGCAGCTTAGCTTCGGACAGGGCCCAAGAGACCCAGTACTTC. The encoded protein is CASSLASDRAQETQYF.

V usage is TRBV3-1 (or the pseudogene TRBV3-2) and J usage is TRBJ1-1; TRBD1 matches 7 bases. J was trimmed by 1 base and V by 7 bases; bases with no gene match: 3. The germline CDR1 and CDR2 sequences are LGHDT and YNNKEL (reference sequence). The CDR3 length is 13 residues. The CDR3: CASTRQGNTEAFF. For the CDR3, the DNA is TGTGCCAGCACCAGACAGGGGAACACTGAAGCTTTCTTT.